The next 30 T cell receptor beta chains were all read from a single sample in a study of blood T cells in healthy people across ages (dated by TCRdb to about 2015). The method behind the library was 5' RACE. Instrument used: Illumina HiSeq 2500. A second PCR of roughly 6 to 11 cycles was run with a J-beta primer mix and a sample-barcoded 5' primer. Starting from the raw public reads, TCRdb applied fastp trimming at Q25, assembled clones with MiXCR and retained in-frame beta chains. Identical CDR3 protein sequences are pooled into one entry, listed with their most common genes and DNA. The sample table records more than 1 million distinct CDR3 sequences; 40% to 50% of these occur just once. The ten largest clones represent under 20% of the sample. Sequencing used blood. These receptors were collected from a woman between 55 and 75 years old in good health.

This clonotype has just a few counts. The chain is built from TRBV29-1 and TRBJ2-1, with D maybe TRBD2 (6 bases). The germline V gene has CDR1 SQVTM and CDR2 ANQGSEA. The CDR3 sequence is 12 residues long. V shed 7 bases and J shed 5 bases, with 12 bases lying between them. CDR3 coding DNA: TGCAGCGGGGGACGGGAGAACAATGAGCAGTTCTTC. Amino acids: CSGGRENNEQFF.

A remark on this clonotype: A much bigger clone sits one base away, suggesting this may be a read error. J is TRBJ1-5 and V is TRBV20-1; D unresolved. The CDR3 runs 12 residues. Germline CDR1 reads DFQATT; CDR2 reads SNEGSKA (reference sequence). The CDR3 DNA reads TGCGGTGCTAGACGAGGCAATCAGCCCCAGCATTTT. This sequence encodes CGARRGNQPQHF.

In this sample, this clonotype turned up a few times. The V gene is TRBV25-1, the J gene TRBJ2-1; TRBD2 matches at 12 bases. CDR3 size: 17 residues. Germline CDR1 and CDR2: MGHDK and SYGVNS. Losses at the gene ends were 3 bases for V and 8 bases for J; bases not matched to a gene: 11. The CDR3 spells CASSDSPRTSGVYEQFF. CDR3 nucleotides: TGTGCCAGCAGTGATAGCCCCCGGACTAGCGGGGTGTATGAGCAGTTCTTC.

The chain has TRBV2 and TRBJ2-7; D is ambiguous. With 9 bases removed from V and 2 bases from J, the gap between germline ends came to 14 bases. The CDR3 length is 13 residues. CDR1 and CDR2 from the germline V gene are SNHLY and FYNNEI. Written as DNA, the CDR3 is TGTGCCAGTAGGTTCCAACCCGCCTACGAGCAGTACTTC. Its translation is CASRFQPAYEQYF.

A note on this clonotype: Possible read error: a much larger clone is one base away. The chain joins TRBV5-1 to TRBJ2-5; the D gene is possibly TRBD1 (6 bases). The DNA end favors TRBJ2-7, so the J call may be wrong. Looked up from germline, CDR1 is SGHRS and CDR2 is YFSETQ. The CDR3 length is 11 residues. In nucleotides, the CDR3 is TGCGTCAGCAGGGGAACCTACGAGCAGTACTTC. The encoded protein is CVSRGTYEQYF.

The chain uses TRBV24-1 and TRBJ2-2, with TRBD2 as a possible D gene (6 bases). The germline gives CDR1 KGHDR, CDR2 SFDVKD. V was trimmed by 4 bases and J by 3 bases, leaving 8 bases between them. The CDR3 consists of 14 residues. The CDR3 spells CATSESGDTGELFF. Written as DNA, the CDR3 is TGTGCCACCAGTGAGTCGGGAGACACCGGGGAGCTGTTTTTT.

This chain connects TRBV5-1 to TRBJ1-4; no definite D call. The germline V gene has CDR1 SGHRS and CDR2 YFSETQ. V was pared by 6 bases and J by 3 bases, with 6 bases between. CDR3 length equals 12 residues. CDR3 bases: TGCGCCAGCATGGCTCCTAATGAAAAACTGTTTTTT. Encoded protein: CASMAPNEKLFF.

The rearrangement links TRBV29-1 to TRBJ2-7; 13 positions match TRBD2. The CDR3 extends over 19 amino acids. From germline, CDR1 is SQVTM and CDR2 ANQGSEA. Germline trimming cut 5 bases from V and 5 bases from J; bases unmatched to any gene: 21. The CDR3 is CSVRLAGGFLRKAPHEQYF. In nucleotides, the CDR3 is TGCAGCGTTCGACTAGCGGGAGGATTCCTTCGTAAGGCCCCTCACGAGCAGTACTTC.

This clonotype was counted between two and nine times. This rearrangement joins TRBV29-1 to TRBJ2-5, with 9 positions matching TRBD2. The V segment lost 5 bases and the J segment 4 bases; nucleotides outside the gene matches: 5. CDR3 length equals 13 residues. CDR1 and CDR2 (germline): SQVTM, ANQGSEA. CDR3 loop: CSVSGLARETQYF. CDR3 bases: TGCAGCGTTAGTGGACTAGCGCGAGAGACCCAGTACTTC.

The V and J genes are TRBV29-1 and TRBJ2-2; a weak D match, TRBD1 (6 bases). Germline V gives CDR1 SQVTM, CDR2 ANQGSEA. This CDR3 has 14 amino acids. V lost 2 bases, J lost 4 bases, and 11 bases lay in between. The CDR3 region is CSVEQGRGTGELFF. For the CDR3, the DNA is TGCAGCGTTGAACAGGGCAGGGGCACCGGGGAGCTGTTTTTT.

The chain's CDR3 is CSARASGRSYEQYF. Written as DNA, the CDR3 is TGCAGTGCTAGAGCTAGCGGGAGATCCTACGAGCAGTACTTC. The chain combines TRBV20-1 with TRBJ2-7; 10 nucleotides align to TRBD2. Looked up from germline, CDR1 is DFQATT and CDR2 is SNEGSKA (reference sequence). This CDR3 has 14 residues. J was trimmed by 1 base and V by 1 base; bases with no gene match: 1.

A word on this clonotype: This may be a read error, as it is one base from a much larger clone. The CDR3 protein is CAISGNTQETQYF. CDR3 DNA: TGTGCCATCAGTGGCAATACCCAAGAGACCCAGTACTTC. V and J are TRBV10-3 and TRBJ2-5, with D unresolved. The CDR3 runs to 13 residues. Trimming took 4 bases from V and 1 from J, leaving 7 bases between them. CDR1 and CDR2 (germline): ENHRY, SYGVKD.

The V call is TRBV2, the J call TRBJ2-1, with TRBD2 identical over 14 bases. The J call is in doubt because the DNA end fits TRBJ2-7 better. Germline V gene lookup returns CDR1 SNHLY and CDR2 FYNNEI. The CDR3 is 17 residues long. CDR3 sequence (DNA): TGTGCCAGCGGGGGACTAGCGGGAGCCCCCTCCTACAATGAGCAGTACTTC. Translating gives CASGGLAGAPSYNEQYF.

The chain is built from TRBV6-1 and TRBJ2-4; possible D gene TRBD1, 6 bases. Trimming took off 5 bases at V and 7 bases at J, with 18 bases between the two ends. This CDR3 region has 15 residues. Germline lookup yields CDR1 MNHNS and CDR2 SASEGT. CDR3 nucleotide sequence: TGTGCCAGCAGTTTCAATTCGGACAGAACCAACATTCAGTACTTC. Translation: CASSFNSDRTNIQYF.

The rearrangement links TRBV5-1 to TRBJ2-7; 8 bases are a match to TRBD1. The J call may be incorrect, as the DNA end agrees better with TRBJ2-5. The length of the CDR3 is 15 residues. Per germline, CDR1 SGHRS and CDR2 YFSETQ. The CDR3 sequence: CASSSDRVLLQTQYF. CDR3 nucleotides: TGCGCCAGCAGCTCGGACAGGGTGCTTCTGCAGACCCAGTACTTC.

The rearrangement links TRBV7-6 to TRBJ2-1, with TRBD2 identical over 8 bases. Germline-derived CDR1 and CDR2 are SGHVS and FNYEAQ. The CDR3 is 15 residues long. The trim removed 5 bases at V and 7 bases at J, leaving 10 bases unmatched. CDR3 DNA sequence: TGTGCCAGCAGCCTCGGACTAGCCTTACTTAATGAGCAGTTCTTC. This sequence encodes CASSLGLALLNEQFF.

This clonotype appeared a few times. The chain recombines TRBV9 with TRBJ2-1; the match to TRBD1 covers 8 bases. V was pared by 0 bases and J by 2 bases, with 1 base of the junction left unmatched. The CDR3 is made up of 15 amino acids. CDR1 is SGDLS and CDR2 is YYNGEE in the germline V gene. This CDR3 is CASSVVGQAYNEQFF. The CDR3 DNA is TGTGCCAGCAGCGTAGTGGGACAGGCCTACAATGAGCAGTTCTTC. The entire variable domain, with the rest obtained from reference TRBV9 and TRBJ2-1, is as follows: DSGVTQTPKHLITATGQRVTLRCSPRSGDLSVYWYQQSLDQGLQFLIQYYNGEERAKGNILERFSAQQFPDLHSELNLSSLELGDSALYFCASSVVGQAYNEQFFGPGTRLTVL.

The chain joins TRBV5-1 to TRBJ2-2; TRBD2 matches at 10 bases. Germline V gives CDR1 SGHRS, CDR2 YFSETQ. The V segment lost 7 bases and the J segment 2 bases; nucleotides outside the gene matches: 8. The CDR3 loop spans 16 amino acids. CDR3 nucleotide sequence: TGCGCCAGCTCGGCTAGCGGGAGTAGCAACACCGGGGAGCTGTTTTTT. This gives the protein CASSASGSSNTGELFF.

The chain recombines TRBV4-1 with TRBJ2-7, with TRBD2 matching 11 bases. The CDR3 has 17 residues. After removal of 2 bases from V and 4 bases from J, the junction contained 10 bases not matched to a gene. Germline CDR1 MGHRA, CDR2 YSYEKL. The CDR3 spells CASSQSLSTSGSYEQYF. CDR3 nucleotide sequence: TGCGCCAGCAGCCAATCGCTTAGCACTAGCGGGAGTTACGAGCAGTACTTC.

Remarks on this clonotype: An end of the junction differs from the germline gene, which may be a read error. The chain couples TRBV24-1 to TRBJ2-2; tentatively, D is TRBD1 (6 bases). The CDR3 has 16 residues. The germline V gene encodes CDR1 KGHDR and CDR2 SFDVKD. The CDR3 DNA follows: TGTGCCACCAGTGATTTAGACAGGCCCCTCACCAGGGAGCTGTTTTTT. Protein: CATSDLDRPLTRELFF.

The chain is built from TRBV20-1 and TRBJ2-3, with 10 nucleotides matching TRBD2. This CDR3 is built from 15 residues. Germline V lookup: CDR1 DFQATT, CDR2 SNEGSKA (reference sequence). The V segment lost 6 bases and the J segment 2 bases; nucleotides outside the gene matches: 8. The CDR3 DNA reads as TGCAGTGCCACTACTAGCGGGACCATCACAGATACGCAGTATTTT. Its translation: CSATTSGTITDTQYF.

The J gene is TRBJ2-4, the V gene TRBV19, with D perhaps matching TRBD1 or TRBD2 (5 bases each). The better agreement between TRBJ2-7 and the DNA end casts doubt on the J call. CDR1 and CDR2 (germline): LNHDA, SQIVND (reference sequence). The CDR3 is 14 residues long. CDR3 residues: CASSTPGRDYEQYF. Written as DNA, the CDR3 is TGTGCCAGTAGTACTCCGGGACGGGACTACGAGCAGTACTTC.

This chain links TRBV28 with TRBJ2-7, with 10 bases identical to TRBD2. The V gene end was trimmed by 4 bases and the J gene end by 7 bases; junction bases not matched to a gene: 10. CDR1 and CDR2 from the germline V gene are MDHEN and SYDVKM. The CDR3 is made up of 15 amino acids. The CDR3 sequence: CASSSWTSGNNEQYF. As DNA, the CDR3 is TGTGCCAGCAGTTCTTGGACTAGCGGAAACAATGAGCAGTACTTC.

This sequence joins TRBV6-6 and TRBJ2-1; tentatively, D is TRBD2 (6 bases). The CDR3 is 15 residues long. Germline V gives CDR1 MNHNY, CDR2 SVGAGI (reference sequence). The ends were cut back, 0 bases at V and 6 bases at J, with 12 bases in the middle. DNA of the CDR3: TGTGCCAGCAGTTACTCGATACTAGCCCGCAATGAGCAGTTCTTC. Translating gives CASSYSILARNEQFF.

This clonotype turned up a few times. The J gene is TRBJ1-6, the V gene TRBV7-9; tentative D call: TRBD1 (5 bases). The CDR3 is 18 residues long. The V gene's germline CDR1 is SEHNR and CDR2 FQNEAQ (reference sequence). Trimming pared 5 bases from V and 8 bases from J, leaving 25 bases between. The CDR3 reads CASSPTPREGSRDSPLHF. CDR3 coding DNA: TGTGCCAGCAGCCCGACCCCTAGGGAGGGGAGTCGGGATTCACCCCTCCACTTT.

V gene TRBV4-2 combines with J gene TRBJ2-1; D is uncertain. The CDR3 runs 15 residues. Germline CDR1 and CDR2: LGHNA and YNFKEQ. The germline V and J ends were trimmed by 1 base and 4 bases, with 11 bases remaining between them. CDR3 DNA sequence: TGTGCCAGCAGCCAAGTAGGAGCCCTATACAATGAGCAGTTCTTC. Protein: CASSQVGALYNEQFF.

The gene calls are TRBV6-2 or TRBV6-3 and TRBJ2-1; D ambiguous. Per the germline V gene, CDR1 is MNHEY and CDR2 is SVGEGT. V lost 5 bases, J lost 2 bases, and 10 bases lay in between. CDR3 length equals 14 residues. The DNA for the CDR3 is TGTGCCAGCAGTAAAGAGGCGCCCTACAATGAGCAGTTCTTC. Its translation is CASSKEAPYNEQFF.

The V and J genes are TRBV7-9 and TRBJ2-4; D is perhaps TRBD1 (7 bases). The end of the DNA is better explained by TRBJ2-7, so the J call may be wrong. Germline CDR1 is SEHNR and CDR2 is FQNEAQ (reference sequence). This CDR3 is 17 amino acids long. CDR3 region: CASSLGRGDSSFYEQYF. In DNA form, the CDR3 reads TGTGCCAGCAGCTTAGGGAGGGGGGACAGTTCGTTCTACGAGCAGTACTTC.

This clonotype was detected ten times or more. This chain links TRBV20-1 with TRBJ2-3; a weak D match, TRBD2 (5 bases). Trimming left V 3 bases short and J 3 bases short, with 22 bases between. The CDR3 spans 17 residues. Germline-derived CDR1 and CDR2 are DFQATT and SNEGSKA (reference sequence). The CDR3: CSASPSAEVDRTDTQYF. CDR3 DNA: TGCAGTGCTAGCCCCAGTGCGGAGGTGGATCGAACAGATACGCAGTATTTT.

The J gene is TRBJ2-1, the V gene TRBV3-1; tentative D call: TRBD1 (5 bases). The CDR3 has 15 residues. CDR1 is LGHDT, CDR2 YNNKEL, per germline (reference sequence). The germline V and J ends were trimmed by 2 bases and 5 bases, with 13 bases remaining between them. The CDR3 sequence is CASSQLPRVDNEQFF. The CDR3 region has the DNA TGTGCCAGCAGCCAACTTCCCAGGGTGGACAATGAGCAGTTCTTC.